This T cell receptor beta chain originates from a study of radiotherapy plus CTLA-4 blockade in lung cancer. General observations from the study: The authors reported that early blood T cell clone dynamics, with interferon-beta, best predicted response.

The data were produced by immunoSEQ multiplex PCR, yet TCRdb's version contains in-frame clones alone and is incomplete. The profile covers about 90,000 clones, with 60% to 80% appearing a single time and around 15% taken by the ten largest. A note on this clone: No antigen is known for it.

V lost 1 base and J 7 bases, leaving 5 bases between the germline ends. Germline values: CDR1 MDHEN, CDR2 SYDVKM. The CDR3 consists of 11 residues. This specimen was peripheral blood, taken from a patient treated with radiotherapy plus ipilimumab. The receptor was isolated from a human donor with non-small cell lung cancer that progressed on radiotherapy plus ipilimumab. This chain uses TRBV28 with TRBJ2-7, with D hard to call. CDR3 nucleotides: TGTGCCAGCAGTTTATTGGGGGAGCAGTACTTC. Residues: CASSLLGEQYF.